The sequence of this T cell receptor (beta chain) was determined in a study of fetal regulatory T cell absence and autoimmunity (dated by TCRdb to the late 2010s). Describing the broader study: Exocrine pancreas autoimmunity was observed in the IPEX patients in the absence of clinical diabetes.

The CDR3 holds 16 amino acids from the cysteine to the phenylalanine. Solely the CDR3 DNA is kept, with 48 bases framed from the first base. V lost 4 bases and J lost 8 bases, and the count of bases not matched to a germline gene is 12. The germline V gene encodes CDR1 MGHRA and CDR2 YSYEKL. On the immunoSEQ human TCRbeta survey platform, a two-step multiplex PCR amplified and barcoded the TCRbeta CDR3 regions. Sequencing of the libraries was done on Illumina instruments, and IgH was sequenced in parallel from the same samples. Per the original workflow: Raw reads were filtered against IMGT V, D, J definitions and were binned using a nearest-neighbor algorithm so that PCR and sequencing errors were removed. A clone was defined as an identical nucleotide sequence, and differential abundance between tissues was tested with a Fisher exact test for each clone using a pFDR threshold of p<0.01. Clones with frequencies too low for statistical inference were excluded by a minimum inclusion filter of 10 in either sample. The immunoSEQ Analyzer was used for pairwise clonal comparisons, while IMGT tools were used to assess gene family usage. The table was pulled from immuneACCESS by TCRdb, which kept in-frame rearrangements only. Such tables lose some clones; where checked, under half of the loss comes from unresolved V genes, and the rest has no known cause. V, J and clone size were drawn from that table, and D and trimming were deduced from the DNA. The table for this sample lists 95,000 to 100,000 clones; about two thirds of them were counted only once. The top ten clones comprise roughly 2% of the sample.

Findings and caveats that apply to the study as a whole: The oligoclonal enrichment was interpreted as supporting antigen-driven autoimmunity in the pancreas before birth in IPEX syndrome. TRB gene family usage was found to be broadly similar between cord blood and pancreas and to resemble published neonatal and adult repertoires. Significant oligoclonal enrichment of the TCR compartment was observed in pancreas versus cord blood, with some top clones enriched more than 90-fold.

Genomic DNA from frozen pancreas tissue was processed for repertoire sequencing. The DNeasy Blood and Tissue Kit was used to extract about 1.9-3.1 ug of genomic DNA from either umbilical cord blood or frozen pancreas. As regards this clone: This receptor's antigen is unknown. One base away there is no much larger clone; base qualities are not given.

This receptor was taken from a male donor with IPEX syndrome. Sequenced: pancreas tissue. In this chain, TRBV4-1 is recombined with TRBJ2-1; 9 bases in the junction line up with TRBD2. The DNA reads TGCGCCAGCAGCCCCTTGGGACTAGCAGCCTTGGATGAGCAGTTCTTC. Its protein reads: CASSPLGLAALDEQFF.